The 14 T cell receptor beta chains listed next were all sequenced from one sample in a study of T cell repertoires in cytomegalovirus infection. TCRdb fed the reads into MiXCR, producing one record per CDR3 protein. The table records around 740,000 distinct CDR3 sequences, 35% to 45% of them present only once. The sample taken for sequencing was PBMCs. The source is a human donor in good health (CMV status not recorded). Some clones in this sample may be carry-over from other donors' samples.

J is TRBJ1-3 and V is TRBV5-1; TRBD1 is a possible D gene (6 bases). The CDR3 runs 15 residues. V was clipped by 0 bases and J by 2 bases, with 9 bases between them. In germline, CDR1 is SGHRS, CDR2 YFSETQ. The DNA of the CDR3 is TGCGCCAGCAGCTTGGATGGGGGGCCTGGAAACACCATATATTTT. Its protein product is CASSLDGGPGNTIYF.

This clonotype came up a few times. CDR3 in DNA: TGTGCCAGCAGTGAAGGGTCAACTAATGAAAAACTGTTTTTT. It yields the protein CASSEGSTNEKLFF. The chain carries TRBV6-1 and TRBJ1-4; no reliable D call. The germline V gene encodes CDR1 MNHNS and CDR2 SASEGT. Trimming removed 1 base at V and 0 bases at J, with 3 bases between. The CDR3 loop spans 14 amino acids.

This clonotype has a count of ten or more. Here the CDR3 reads CSVDRRAHGYTF. The DNA for the CDR3 is TGCAGCGTTGACCGGAGGGCCCATGGCTACACCTTC. J is TRBJ1-2 and V is TRBV29-1; no clear D gene. This CDR3 has 12 residues. V gave up 3 bases and J gave up 6 bases, with 11 bases separating them. Germline loops: CDR1 SQVTM, CDR2 ANQGSEA.

The V and J genes are TRBV20-1 and TRBJ2-7, with 7 bases that match TRBD2. Germline V CDR1 and CDR2: DFQATT, SNEGSKA (reference sequence). There are 13 residues in the CDR3. CDR3 residues: CSPTSALYYEQYF. The CDR3 DNA reads TGCAGCCCCACTAGCGCACTTTACTACGAGCAGTACTTC.

V is TRBV7-2 and J is TRBJ1-6, with D possibly being TRBD1 (6 bases). The V and J ends lost 3 bases and 6 bases respectively, with 9 bases between them. This CDR3 has 14 residues. Germline loops: CDR1 SGHTA, CDR2 FQGNSA. In DNA, the CDR3 is TGTGCCAGCAGCTTGGACAGCCCTAATTCACCCCTCCACTTT. Translating it yields CASSLDSPNSPLHF.

The chain uses TRBV12-3 or TRBV12-4 and TRBJ2-2; 10 nucleotides line up with TRBD2. V lost 5 bases to trimming and J lost 3 bases; unmatched junction nucleotides: 6. The CDR3 spans 16 residues. The DNA for the CDR3 is TGTGCCAGCAGTCTCTTAGCGGGGGGATACACCGGGGAGCTGTTTTTT. It translates to CASSLLAGGYTGELFF.

This clonotype was observed a handful of times. This chain uses TRBV23-1 with TRBJ1-4; 11 bases align to TRBD1. TRBV23-1 is recorded as an ORF, its role being uncertain. V trimming: 4 bases; J trimming: 9 bases; junction bases outside the gene matches: 4. This CDR3 has 14 residues. The CDR3 loop reads CASSPRDRGKKLFF. DNA for the CDR3: TGCGCCAGCAGTCCTCGGGACAGGGGGAAAAAACTGTTTTTT.

The gene calls are TRBV11-3 and TRBJ2-3; 7 bases fit TRBD1. The CDR3 totals 12 residues. Looked up from germline, CDR1 is SGHNT and CDR2 is YENEEA. With V trimmed by 4 bases and J by 9 bases, 4 bases remained unmatched. CDR3 loop: CASSSTGLTQYF. The CDR3 nucleotides read TGTGCCAGCAGCTCGACAGGGCTCACGCAGTATTTT.

This clonotype has a handful of counts. V gene TRBV6-5 combines with J gene TRBJ2-2; TRBD2 matches 12 bases. CDR3 length: 18 amino acids. The germline V gene encodes CDR1 MNHEY and CDR2 SVGAGI. The V gene end was trimmed by 2 bases and the J gene end by 2 bases; junction bases not matched to a gene: 6. The CDR3 loop reads CASSYRGLAGHNTGELFF. The CDR3 coding sequence is TGTGCCAGCAGTTACCGCGGACTAGCGGGGCATAACACCGGGGAGCTGTTTTTT.

This chain uses TRBV7-9 with TRBJ1-5, with D possibly matching TRBD1 (6 bases). This CDR3 region has 14 residues. From germline, CDR1 is SEHNR and CDR2 FQNEAQ (reference sequence). V shed 3 bases and J shed 5 bases, with 11 bases lying between them. The CDR3 coding sequence is TGTGCCAGCAGCTTTACAGGGAGGGATCAGCCCCAGCATTTT. Translated: CASSFTGRDQPQHF.

This sequence joins TRBV7-3 and TRBJ2-5; D ambiguous. This CDR3 comprises 14 residues. Deletions cut 2 bases from V and 1 base from J, with 8 bases between. Germline V gives CDR1 SGHTA, CDR2 FQGTGA. The CDR3 spells CASSLPVVQETQYF. DNA of the CDR3: TGTGCCAGCAGCTTACCGGTAGTCCAAGAGACCCAGTACTTC.

Remarks on this clonotype: Without the conserved terminal phenylalanine or tryptophan, this CDR3 likely stems from a read error. This chain joins TRBV7-6 and TRBJ2-7, with D tentatively TRBD1 or TRBD2 (5 bases each). V lost 8 bases to trimming and J lost 1 base, with 30 bases between them. This CDR3 is 19 amino acids long. Looked up from germline, CDR1 is SGHVS and CDR2 is FNYEAQ. The DNA for the CDR3 is TGTGCCAGCCTGACCCACGGGGCTTTGATTCTGTCCGGGTCCTACGAGCAGTACTTA. It translates to CASLTHGALILSGSYEQYL.

This clonotype was observed many times. The rearrangement uses TRBV28 and TRBJ1-4; D perhaps matches TRBD1 (5 bases). Germline lookup yields CDR1 MDHEN and CDR2 SYDVKM. V was shortened by 2 bases and J by 5 bases, with 9 bases between the two germline ends. The length of the CDR3 is 14 residues. This chain's CDR3 is CASSLDGTNEKLFF. The CDR3, as DNA: TGTGCCAGCAGTTTAGATGGGACGAATGAAAAACTGTTTTTT.

The chain uses TRBV19 and TRBJ1-5; D is possibly TRBD1 (6 bases). The CDR3 sequence is 13 residues long. Trimming took off 4 bases at V and 4 bases at J, with 8 bases between the two ends. The germline gives CDR1 LNHDA, CDR2 SQIVND (reference sequence). The DNA of the CDR3 is TGTGCCAGTAGTAAGGACAGAAATCAGCCCCAGCATTTT. Translated, it gives CASSKDRNQPQHF.